The 27 T cell receptor beta chains given below trace back to one sample, sequenced in a study of CD8 T cells in Susac syndrome. The RNA input was roughly 0.45 to 1 ug, and it was reverse transcribed with random hexamers. TCRdb re-called the immunoSEQ multiplex PCR reads through MiXCR, storing one row per CDR3 protein. The sample carries under 250,000 distinct CDR3 sequences, approximately 94% recorded once. The sequenced sample consisted of CD4+ T cells from PBMCs. The receptor set was obtained from a human donor with Susac syndrome.

The chain is built from TRBV20-1 and TRBJ2-3; 7 bases are a match to TRBD1. Germline CDR1 DFQATT, CDR2 SNEGSKA (reference sequence). The CDR3 has 14 residues. J gave up 1 base and V 1 base, and 2 bases lay outside the gene matches. For the CDR3, the DNA is TGCAGTGCTAGAGTGGGGACAGGCACAGATACGCAGTATTTT. Translating it yields CSARVGTGTDTQYF.

The gene calls are TRBV7-9 and TRBJ2-5; D call uncertain. Looked up from germline, CDR1 is SEHNR and CDR2 is FQNEAQ (reference sequence). The CDR3 extends over 11 amino acids. Trimming removed 1 base from V and 7 bases from J, with 4 bases in between. CDR3 sequence (DNA): TGTGCCAGCAGCTTAGGCGGGACCCAGTACTTC. Amino acids: CASSLGGTQYF.

DNA for the CDR3: TGTGCCAGCAGTTACCGGACAGGGGCCGCAGGGCCCCAGCATTTT. Its translation is CASSYRTGAAGPQHF. The V call is TRBV6-5, the J call TRBJ1-5; TRBD1 aligns across 9 bases. Germline CDR1 reads MNHEY; CDR2 reads SVGAGI. The J segment lost 9 bases and the V segment lost 2 bases, leaving 8 bases of the junction unmatched. This CDR3 is built from 15 residues.

This CDR3 reads CAWGLGSSGYTF. Written as DNA, the CDR3 is TGTGCCTGGGGATTAGGTTCGAGTGGCTACACCTTC. V usage is TRBV30 and J usage is TRBJ1-2, with D unresolved. The germline V gene encodes CDR1 GTSNPN and CDR2 SVGIG (reference sequence). The CDR3 is 12 amino acids. V gave up 5 bases and J gave up 7 bases, with 14 bases separating them.

The V and J genes are TRBV20-1 and TRBJ2-2; 7 bases fit TRBD1. Per germline, CDR1 DFQATT and CDR2 SNEGSKA (reference sequence). The V and J ends lost 6 bases and 4 bases, in that order; junction bases with no gene match: 5. CDR3 length equals 13 residues. CDR3 sequence (DNA): TGCAGTGCATTGGACAGGATCACCGGGGAGCTGTTTTTT. The encoded protein is CSALDRITGELFF.

This chain links TRBV29-1 with TRBJ1-2; no clear D gene. Trimming left V 6 bases short and J 7 bases short, with 15 bases between. The germline V gene has CDR1 SQVTM and CDR2 ANQGSEA. The CDR3 runs to 12 residues. Here the CDR3 DNA reads TGCAGCGTAGAGGGAGGGCCCGCTGGCTACACCTTC. This translates into CSVEGGPAGYTF.

This clonotype was seen a single time. The chain employs TRBV5-1 and TRBJ2-5; D not resolved. Trimming took off 4 bases at V and 5 bases at J, with 9 bases between the two ends. Germline V gives CDR1 SGHRS, CDR2 YFSETQ. The CDR3 consists of 12 residues. The CDR3 nucleotides read TGCGCCAGCAGCCCGATGGGGGAGACCCAGTACTTC. Protein: CASSPMGETQYF.

This chain connects TRBV12-3 or TRBV12-4 to TRBJ1-5, with 9 bases identical to TRBD1. The CDR3 is 13 residues long. The V and J ends lost 6 bases and 5 bases, in that order; junction bases with no gene match: 2. DNA for the CDR3: TGTGCCAGCAGCCGGACAGGGGATCAGCCCCAGCATTTT. It encodes CASSRTGDQPQHF.

The chain employs TRBV6-2 or TRBV6-3 and TRBJ2-4, with D possibly TRBD1 on 5 matching bases. Trimming took 5 bases from V and 0 from J, leaving 8 bases between them. Germline V lookup: CDR1 MNHEY, CDR2 SVGEGT. This CDR3 has 14 amino acids. The CDR3 reads CASSGAVAKNIQYF. The DNA for the CDR3 is TGTGCCAGCAGTGGGGCAGTAGCCAAAAACATTCAGTACTTC.

V usage is TRBV6-5 and J usage is TRBJ1-2, with 7 bases fitting TRBD1. The junction had 7 bases not matched to a gene; V was cut back by 7 bases and J by 8 bases. Germline lookup yields CDR1 MNHEY and CDR2 SVGAGI. The CDR3 loop spans 12 amino acids. The CDR3 spells CASTRTGDGYTF. The DNA of the CDR3 is TGTGCCAGCACCAGAACAGGGGACGGCTACACCTTC.

This clonotype was seen only a few times. The chain is built from TRBV10-3 and TRBJ2-1; 11 bases fit TRBD2. CDR3 length: 15 residues. Per germline, CDR1 ENHRY and CDR2 SYGVKD. V shed 5 bases and J 4 bases; nucleotides not matched to a gene: 4. The CDR3: CAISSGTSGYNEQFF. The CDR3 DNA follows: TGTGCCATCAGTTCCGGGACTAGCGGATACAATGAGCAGTTCTTC.

This chain joins TRBV28 and TRBJ1-1; D possibly corresponds to TRBD1 (6 bases). In germline, CDR1 is MDHEN, CDR2 SYDVKM. The CDR3 sequence is 15 residues long. V lost 5 bases and J lost 11, with 24 bases in between. The CDR3 loop reads CASSPSGGGATQAFF. DNA for the CDR3: TGTGCCAGCAGTCCCTCGGGGGGGGGCGCGACTCAGGCTTTCTTT.

The rearrangement joins TRBV12-3 or TRBV12-4 to TRBJ2-7; TRBD2 matches 11 bases. This CDR3 has 14 amino acids. After removal of 6 bases from V and 6 bases from J, the junction contained 7 bases not matched to a gene. The CDR3 loop reads CASRDTSGGSEQYF. The CDR3 nucleotides read TGTGCCAGCAGAGATACTAGCGGGGGAAGCGAGCAGTACTTC.

The genes are TRBV9 and TRBJ1-2; TRBD1 might be the D (6 bases). Germline CDR1 is SGDLS and CDR2 is YYNGEE. V lost 2 bases to trimming and J lost 4 bases, with 9 bases between them. The length of the CDR3 is 13 residues. The CDR3: CASSVTGSYGYTF. Written as DNA, the CDR3 is TGTGCCAGCAGCGTTACAGGGAGCTATGGCTACACCTTC.

The V call is TRBV5-4, the J call TRBJ2-1; TRBD2 aligns across 7 bases. CDR3 length: 16 residues. V shed 4 bases, J shed 3 bases, and the junction held 10 bases outside the gene matches. From germline, CDR1 is SGHNT and CDR2 YYREEE (reference sequence). The DNA for the CDR3 is TGTGCCAGCAGCCTGAGACTAGCCGCGCTCTACAATGAGCAGTTCTTC. Translated: CASSLRLAALYNEQFF. The full variable domain, its missing parts supplied by reference TRBV5-4 and TRBJ2-1, is ETGVTQSPTHLIKTRGQQVTLRCSSQSGHNTVSWYQQALGQGPQFIFQYYREEENGRGNFPPRFSGLQFPNYSSELNVNALELDDSALYLCASSLRLAALYNEQFFGPGTRLTVL.

V gene TRBV30 combines with J gene TRBJ1-1, with no clear D. Per the germline V gene, CDR1 is GTSNPN and CDR2 is SVGIG (reference sequence). The V and J ends lost 2 bases and 5 bases respectively, with 15 bases between them. The CDR3 spans 14 residues. The CDR3 protein is CAWSTPIQRTEAFF. CDR3 nucleotide sequence: TGTGCCTGGAGTACCCCCATTCAGAGAACTGAAGCTTTCTTT.

The chain employs TRBV20-1 and TRBJ1-6; D not resolved. CDR3 size: 14 residues. Looked up from germline, CDR1 is DFQATT and CDR2 is SNEGSKA (reference sequence). V dropped 6 bases and J dropped 7 bases, with 16 bases sitting between them. CDR3 protein: CSAKSGVNNSPLHF. Here the CDR3 DNA reads TGCAGTGCCAAATCGGGTGTTAACAATTCACCCCTCCACTTT.

The chain combines TRBV30 with TRBJ2-1, with 8 positions matching TRBD1. The germline V gene has CDR1 GTSNPN and CDR2 SVGIG (reference sequence). CDR3 size: 15 residues. V was pared by 4 bases and J by 5 bases, with 10 bases of the junction left unmatched. CDR3: CAWTPKDRVHNEQFF. In nucleotides, the CDR3 is TGTGCCTGGACCCCCAAGGACAGGGTCCACAATGAGCAGTTCTTC.

This clonotype was seen only once. The V gene is TRBV2, the J gene TRBJ1-2; D remains unclear. The CDR3 runs to 11 residues. CDR1 and CDR2 from the germline V gene are SNHLY and FYNNEI. The V end was cut by 4 bases, the J end by 8 bases, with 8 bases between. CDR3 bases: TGTGCCAGCAGTGCTGGGCGGGGCTACACCTTC. Protein sequence: CASSAGRGYTF.

The CDR3 nucleotides read TGTGCCAGCAGTTTCCATCGACTGAAGTCCGGGGAGCTGTTTTTT. Translating gives CASSFHRLKSGELFF. This chain links TRBV12-3 or TRBV12-4 with TRBJ2-2; no clear D. This CDR3 comprises 15 residues. V lost 3 bases to trimming and J lost 6 bases, with 14 bases between them.

The V and J genes are TRBV7-2 and TRBJ2-2; 14 nucleotides agree with TRBD2. There are 15 residues in the CDR3. Germline CDR1 reads SGHTA; CDR2 reads FQGNSA. V lost 5 bases and J lost 6; bases outside the gene matches: 2. DNA of the CDR3: TGTGCCAGCAGCCGACTAGCGGGGGGGTCCGGGGAGCTGTTTTTT. Amino acid sequence: CASSRLAGGSGELFF.

The chain uses TRBV30 and TRBJ1-1; weak D call: TRBD1 (5 bases). V lost 2 bases, J lost 5 bases, and 18 bases lay in between. The CDR3 sequence is 15 residues long. CDR1 and CDR2 from the germline V gene are GTSNPN and SVGIG (reference sequence). CDR3 region: CAWSWPGPSGTEAFF. CDR3 nucleotide sequence: TGTGCCTGGAGTTGGCCGGGACCCTCGGGGACTGAAGCTTTCTTT.

This chain uses TRBV19 with TRBJ2-2; D gene uncertain. Germline assignment: CDR1 LNHDA and CDR2 SQIVND (reference sequence). The CDR3 is made up of 12 amino acids. Trimming stripped 1 base from V and 9 bases from J, with 6 bases between. The CDR3 loop is CASSIGFRELFF. The CDR3 nucleotides read TGTGCCAGTAGTATAGGGTTCAGGGAGCTGTTTTTT.

This clonotype was found once. The chain couples TRBV6-6 to TRBJ1-5; a possible D gene is TRBD1 (5 bases). The CDR3 totals 11 residues. Germline V CDR1 and CDR2: MNHNY, SVGAGI (reference sequence). The V end lost 10 bases, the J end lost 2 bases, and 6 bases lay between the germline ends. The CDR3 nucleotides are TGTGCCACCAGGGGCAATCAGCCCCAGCATTTT. Translation gives CATRGNQPQHF.

The rearrangement uses TRBV7-2 and TRBJ2-4, with D uncertain. The CDR3 has 15 residues. Trimming cost V 4 bases and J 8 bases, with 18 bases left between them. Germline V lookup: CDR1 SGHTA, CDR2 FQGNSA. The CDR3 region is CASSSPGSSVDIQYF. As DNA, the CDR3 is TGTGCCAGCAGCTCCCCCGGGTCTTCGGTGGACATTCAGTACTTC. Combining the CDR3 with reference TRBV7-2 and TRBJ2-4 gives the whole variable domain GAGVSQSPSNKVTEKGKDVELRCDPISGHTALYWYRQSLGQGLEFLIYFQGNSAPDKSGLPSDRFSAERTGGSVSTLTIQRTQQEDSAVYLCASSSPGSSVDIQYFGAGTRLSVL.

The chain joins TRBV28 to TRBJ1-5, with D tentatively TRBD1 (6 bases). The ends were cut back, 5 bases at V and 6 bases at J, with 14 bases in the middle. CDR3 length: 14 residues. Germline assignment: CDR1 MDHEN and CDR2 SYDVKM. This CDR3 reads CASSPAGGPQPQHF. The CDR3 DNA reads as TGTGCCAGCAGTCCCGCCGGGGGGCCTCAGCCCCAGCATTTT.

The chain employs TRBV2 and TRBJ2-2, with D perhaps being TRBD1 or TRBD2 (6 bases each). Germline assignment: CDR1 SNHLY and CDR2 FYNNEI. This CDR3 is 15 amino acids long. Trimming removed 8 bases at V and 3 bases at J, with 16 bases between. The CDR3 region has the DNA TGTGCCAGCGCCATGACGAGGGGGGACACCGGGGAGCTGTTTTTT. The encoded protein is CASAMTRGDTGELFF.